Listed below are T cell receptor beta chains from one sample, sequenced in a study of regulatory T cells in long-lasting Graves disease. TCRdb used MiXCR to reprocess the multiplex PCR reads, holding one entry per CDR3 protein. Among some 300,000 distinct CDR3 sequences listed, 22% were seen once. The material was peripheral blood mononuclear cells (PBMCs), obtained when the disease was refractory, from a patient treated with antithyroid drugs. The source of these receptors is a female donor with Graves disease. Both conserved end residues are part of each CDR3. D genes are given only for firm matches. Clone sizes are given selectively: once, few, many, or a class where the clone is expanded.

j_gene	v_gene	d_gene	abundance	len	CDR3nt	CDR3aa
TRBJ2-7	TRBV30	TRBD1	few	13	TGTGCCTGGTCCGGGACAGGGACCTACGAGCAGTACTTC	CAWSGTGTYEQYF
TRBJ2-5	TRBV18	.	.	13	TGTGCCAGCTCACAGGAGCATACAGAGACCCAGTACTTC	CASSQEHTETQYF
TRBJ2-7	TRBV28	TRBD1	many	14	TGTGCCAGCAGTTTCGGACAGGGCCCCTACGAGCAGTACTTC	CASSFGQGPYEQYF
TRBJ2-2	TRBV19	TRBD2	.	18	TGTGCCAGTAGTAAGCCCCTACTAGCGGGAGGGAGCACCGGGGAGCTGTTTTTT	CASSKPLLAGGSTGELFF
TRBJ1-1	TRBV5-1	.	many	13	TGCGCCAGCAGCCTCGATATGAACACTGAAGCTTTCTTT	CASSLDMNTEAFF
TRBJ2-3	TRBV11-2	TRBD2	few	16	TGTGCCAGCAGCTTGGGACTAGCGGGAGACACAGATACGCAGTATTTT	CASSLGLAGDTDTQYF
TRBJ2-7	TRBV20-1	.	.	14	TGCAGTGCTAGGCCCGGGGACTTCCCCTACGAGCAGTACTTC	CSARPGDFPYEQYF
TRBJ1-6	TRBV4-3	TRBD1	few	24	TGCGCCAGCAGCCAGGTGCGAATCGGGGCCCGGACAGGGCCGTCCAAGCTGAATAATTCACCCCTCCACTTT	CASSQVRIGARTGPSKLNNSPLHF
TRBJ2-2	TRBV19	.	.	15	TGTGCCAGTAGTATGTCTAGCAGATACACCGGGGAGCTGTTTTTT	CASSMSSRYTGELFF
TRBJ1-5	TRBV6-5	.	many	16	TGTGCCAGCAGTTTCACGGGGTTACCAACTCTCCAGCCCCAGCATTTT	CASSFTGLPTLQPQHF
TRBJ2-5	TRBV7-3	.	many	14	TGTGCCAGCAGCTTAACGGGCCCCCCCGAGACCCAGTACTTC	CASSLTGPPETQYF
TRBJ2-7	TRBV20-1	TRBD2	many	15	TGCAGTGCTTTCCGATCCGGGACTAGCGGATACGAGCAGTACTTC	CSAFRSGTSGYEQYF
TRBJ2-7	TRBV11-1	.	many	14	TGTGCCAGCAGCTCTTTTTCTTCGGCCTACGAGCAGTACTTC	CASSSFSSAYEQYF
TRBJ1-4	TRBV7-2	.	few	16	TGTGCCAGCAGCTTGGGGGGCGGTGGAACTAATGAAAAACTGTTTTTT	CASSLGGGGTNEKLFF
TRBJ1-2	TRBV14	.	.	13	TGTGCCAGCAGCCAAGTGAGGGGAAGTGGCTACACCTTC	CASSQVRGSGYTF
TRBJ2-7	TRBV7-2	.	.	13	TGTGCCAGCAGCTTAGAGCCCCGTCGGGAGCAGTACTTC	CASSLEPRREQYF
TRBJ2-5	TRBV7-6	.	many	14	TGTGCCAGCAGCTCCCAGCAGGGTTGGGAGACCCAGTACTTC	CASSSQQGWETQYF
TRBJ1-6	TRBV3-1	.	few	15	TGTGCCAGCAGCCAAGAAGGACGTAGGAATTCACCCCTCCACTTT	CASSQEGRRNSPLHF
TRBJ2-2	TRBV30	.	.	12	TGTGCCTGGGGACTGAGGACCGGGGAGCTGTTTTTT	CAWGLRTGELFF
TRBJ1-6	TRBV10-3	TRBD1	many	15	TGTGCCATCAGTGAGGTGGGACAGGGGAACTCACCCCTCCACTTT	CAISEVGQGNSPLHF
TRBJ1-5	TRBV19	TRBD1	few	15	TGTGCCAGTAGTATACAGGGGGAGAGCAATCAGCCCCAGCATTTT	CASSIQGESNQPQHF
TRBJ2-7	TRBV2	.	many	13	TGTGCCAGCATCCCCCTCCCTGAGGGCGAGCAGTACTTC	CASIPLPEGEQYF
TRBJ1-2	TRBV6-1	.	many	15	TGTGCCAGCAAACTTGCGAGAAGGGGAAACTATGGCTACACCTTC	CASKLARRGNYGYTF
TRBJ1-1	TRBV6-1	.	.	11	TGTGCCAGCGGCTTTAACACTGAAGCTTTCTTT	CASGFNTEAFF
TRBJ2-7	TRBV9	.	many	12	TGTGCCAGCAGCCGCGGGGACTACGAGCAGTACTTC	CASSRGDYEQYF
TRBJ2-1	TRBV28	.	few	15	TGTGCCAGCATAGAAACTAGTGTCTTAGGCAATGAGCAGTTCTTC	CASIETSVLGNEQFF
TRBJ2-7	TRBV30	TRBD1	few	13	TGTGCCTTGATACCGGGACAGGGTTACGAGCAGTACTTC	CALIPGQGYEQYF
TRBJ1-3	TRBV20-1	TRBD1	few	16	TGCAGTGCTCAGACTAACAGGGGGTCGCCCGGAAACACCATATATTTT	CSAQTNRGSPGNTIYF
TRBJ2-5	TRBV7-2	.	many	14	TGTGCCAGCAGCTTAGGACCAAACCAAGAGACCCAGTACTTC	CASSLGPNQETQYF
TRBJ1-3	TRBV2	.	many	15	TGTGCCAGCAGCCTAACAGGGAGCTCTGGAAACACCATATATTTT	CASSLTGSSGNTIYF
TRBJ2-7	TRBV3-1	.	.	14	TGTGCCAGCAGCCCCTTAGGGACCTTCTACGAGCAGTACTTC	CASSPLGTFYEQYF
TRBJ2-1	TRBV7-2	TRBD1	.	14	TGTGCCAGCAGCCCGGGACAGCTTTACAATGAGCAGTTCTTC	CASSPGQLYNEQFF
TRBJ2-7	TRBV28	.	many	14	TGTGCCAGCACCTTTTACCAGGGATCCTACGAGCAGTACTTC	CASTFYQGSYEQYF
TRBJ1-6	TRBV27	.	many	15	TGTGCCAGCAGGGAGACGAGTGAGGGTAATTCACCCCTCCACTTT	CASRETSEGNSPLHF
TRBJ2-5	TRBV11-2	TRBD1	few	15	TGTGCCAGCAGCTTACCGGGACAGTGGGGGGAGACCCAGTACTTC	CASSLPGQWGETQYF
TRBJ2-2	TRBV24-1	TRBD2	few	14	TGTGCCACCAGTGATTTAGCGGGACCCGGGGAGCTGTTTTTT	CATSDLAGPGELFF
TRBJ2-7	TRBV6-2/TRBV6-3	.	.	15	TGTGCCAGCAGATTACTGGAAGACAGCTCCTACGAGCAGTACTTC	CASRLLEDSSYEQYF
TRBJ2-7	TRBV10-3	TRBD1	.	13	TGTGCCATCAGCCGACAGGGCGCGGACGAGCAGTACTTC	CAISRQGADEQYF
TRBJ2-3	TRBV11-2	TRBD1	few	14	TGTGCCAGCAGCTTCGGGACAGCTGACGATACGCAGTATTTT	CASSFGTADDTQYF
TRBJ2-7	TRBV11-1	.	few	16	TGTGCCAGCAGCTTAGGACGGGGGCGCGGTGCCTACGAGCAGTACTTC	CASSLGRGRGAYEQYF
TRBJ1-6	TRBV28	TRBD1	many	15	TGTGCCAGCAGTTTGTTGACAGGGGGTAATTCACCCCTCCACTTT	CASSLLTGGNSPLHF
TRBJ2-2	TRBV7-2	TRBD1	.	14	TGTGCCAGCAGCCCGGACAGGGCTGCCGGGGAGCTGTTTTTT	CASSPDRAAGELFF
TRBJ2-1	TRBV11-2	.	.	16	TGTGCCAGCAGCTTATCACGGGGGAGCTCCTACAATGAGCAGTTCTTC	CASSLSRGSSYNEQFF
TRBJ1-1	TRBV7-2	TRBD1	few	15	TGTGCCAGCAGCCGTTCGGGACAGGGGAACACTGAAGCTTTCTTT	CASSRSGQGNTEAFF
TRBJ1-6	TRBV5-6	.	few	15	TGTGCCAGCAGCTTGACAGGGTGGGATAATTCACCCCTCCACTTT	CASSLTGWDNSPLHF
TRBJ2-4	TRBV11-2	.	many	14	TGTGCCAGCAGCTTAGGCCCAGGGGTAAACATTCAGTACTTC	CASSLGPGVNIQYF
TRBJ2-7	TRBV7-6	.	few	16	TGTGCCAGCAGCTCCCCGGAGATGGGCCGCTCCTACGAGCAGTACTTC	CASSSPEMGRSYEQYF
TRBJ2-1	TRBV7-2	.	.	13	TGTGCCAGCAGCCAGCAGTCGGCCAATGAGCAGTTCTTC	CASSQQSANEQFF
TRBJ2-7	TRBV15	.	few	15	TGTGCCACCAGCCCTACCCAGGGTGTAATCCACGAGCAGTACTTC	CATSPTQGVIHEQYF
TRBJ1-3	TRBV7-2	.	few	17	TGTGCCAGCAGCTCTACGCTTGGGACGAGCTCTGGAAACACCATATATTTT	CASSSTLGTSSGNTIYF
TRBJ2-6	TRBV12-3/TRBV12-4	.	many	16	TGTGCCAGCAGCCCGGGACTCTTGACTGGGGCCAACGTCCTGACTTTC	CASSPGLLTGANVLTF
TRBJ2-7	TRBV11-2	.	many	15	TGTGCCAGCAGCTCGTCGGTCGGAGGGGGCTACGAGCAGTACTTC	CASSSSVGGGYEQYF
TRBJ2-3	TRBV2	.	many	17	TGTGCCAGCAGCCCTAGGAGTGGCGGGCGGCGCACAGATACGCAGTATTTT	CASSPRSGGRRTDTQYF
TRBJ1-5	TRBV7-9	TRBD1	many	15	TGTGCCAGCAGCTTAGGACAGGGTAGGCCTCAGCCCCAGCATTTT	CASSLGQGRPQPQHF
TRBJ1-4	TRBV7-9	.	.	16	TGTGCCAGCAGCTTAGTACGATGGGGTCCTAATGAAAAACTGTTTTTT	CASSLVRWGPNEKLFF
TRBJ1-2	TRBV29-1	.	few	12	TGCAGCGTTGTCGGCGGGACTAATGGCTACACCTTC	CSVVGGTNGYTF
TRBJ2-7	TRBV19	.	.	13	TGTGCCAGTAGTCCACAGGGAAGGGGCGAGCAGTACTTC	CASSPQGRGEQYF
TRBJ2-5	TRBV20-1	.	.	13	TGCAGCGTCATCCCGGGACCGAACGTACTTCAGTACTTC	CSVIPGPNVLQYF
TRBJ1-4	TRBV6-1	.	many	15	TGTGCCAGCAAGTCTGCGGTGGTGGCTAATGAAAAACTGTTTTTT	CASKSAVVANEKLFF